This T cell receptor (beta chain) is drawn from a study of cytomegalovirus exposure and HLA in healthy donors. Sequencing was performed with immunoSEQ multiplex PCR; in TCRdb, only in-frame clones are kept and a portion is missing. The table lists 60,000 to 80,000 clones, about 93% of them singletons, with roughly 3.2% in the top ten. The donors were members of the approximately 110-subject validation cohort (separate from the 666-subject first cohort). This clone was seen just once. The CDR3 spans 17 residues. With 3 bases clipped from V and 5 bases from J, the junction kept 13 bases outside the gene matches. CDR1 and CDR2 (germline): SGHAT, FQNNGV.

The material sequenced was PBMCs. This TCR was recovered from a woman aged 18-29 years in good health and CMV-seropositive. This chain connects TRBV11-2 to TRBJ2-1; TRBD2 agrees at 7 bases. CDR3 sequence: CASSFRRGREAHNEQFF. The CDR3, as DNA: TGTGCCAGCAGCTTCCGTCGAGGACGGGAGGCCCACAATGAGCAGTTCTTC.